This T cell receptor (beta chain) was documented in a study of patients and donors after allogeneic stem cell transplantation. Between the trimmed V and J ends, which lost 1 base and 0 bases, there was a span of 9 bases. Looked up from germline, CDR1 is LNHNV and CDR2 is YYDKDF (reference sequence). The CDR3 covers 15 residues. TCRdb fed the RT-PCR reads into MiXCR, producing one record per CDR3 protein. The table lists approximately 210,000 distinct CDR3 sequences, around two fifths of them singletons, with 33% in the top ten. This TCR was recovered from a human donor who was either an allogeneic HSCT recipient or a stem cell or donor lymphocyte infusion donor (not recorded which). It is not recorded whose cells these are; they may come from a transplant donor. Source material: blood, either unsorted or a sorted T cell fraction (not recorded which). This chain joins TRBV15 and TRBJ1-1, with D possibly TRBD1 on 5 matching bases. For the CDR3, the DNA is TGTGCCACCAGCAGAGGAAGGGGAGTGAACACTGAAGCTTTCTTT. Its protein is CATSRGRGVNTEAFF.